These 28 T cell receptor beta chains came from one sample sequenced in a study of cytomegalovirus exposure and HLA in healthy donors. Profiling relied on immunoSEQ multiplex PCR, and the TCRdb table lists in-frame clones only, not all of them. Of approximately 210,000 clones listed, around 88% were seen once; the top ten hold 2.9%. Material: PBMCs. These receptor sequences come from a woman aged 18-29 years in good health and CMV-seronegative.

The CDR3 region is CATSFAVNEQFF. Written as DNA, the CDR3 is TGTGCCACTTCTTTTGCGGTCAATGAGCAGTTCTTC. The chain combines TRBV19 with TRBJ2-1, with D uncertain. V lost 10 bases and J 6 bases, leaving 13 bases between the germline ends. This CDR3 is 12 amino acids long. CDR1 and CDR2 (germline): LNHDA, SQIVND (reference sequence).

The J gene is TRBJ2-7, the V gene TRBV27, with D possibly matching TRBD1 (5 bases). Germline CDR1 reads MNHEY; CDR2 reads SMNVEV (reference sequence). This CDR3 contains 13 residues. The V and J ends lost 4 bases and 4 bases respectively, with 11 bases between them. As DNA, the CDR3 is TGTGCCAGCAGTTGGGGCAGAAATTACGAGCAGTACTTC. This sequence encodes CASSWGRNYEQYF.

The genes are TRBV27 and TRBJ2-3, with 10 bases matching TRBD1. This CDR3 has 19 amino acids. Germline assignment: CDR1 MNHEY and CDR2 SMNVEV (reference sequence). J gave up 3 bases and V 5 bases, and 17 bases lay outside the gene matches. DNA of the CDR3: TGTGCCAGCAGTCCGCCGTACCTCGATCGACAGGGGGCAACAGATACGCAGTATTTT. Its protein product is CASSPPYLDRQGATDTQYF.

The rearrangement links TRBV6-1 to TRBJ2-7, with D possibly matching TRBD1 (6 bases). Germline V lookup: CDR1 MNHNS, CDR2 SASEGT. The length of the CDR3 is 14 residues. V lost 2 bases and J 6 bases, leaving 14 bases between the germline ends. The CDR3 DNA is TGTGCCAGCAGTGAATGGCAGGGGTATCGCGAGCAGTACTTC. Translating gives CASSEWQGYREQYF.

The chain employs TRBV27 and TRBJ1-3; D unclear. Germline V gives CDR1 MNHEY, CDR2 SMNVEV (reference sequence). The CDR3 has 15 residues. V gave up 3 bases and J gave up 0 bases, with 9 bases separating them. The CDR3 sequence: CASSLAADSGNTIYF. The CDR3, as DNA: TGTGCCAGCAGTTTGGCGGCAGACTCTGGAAACACCATATATTTT.

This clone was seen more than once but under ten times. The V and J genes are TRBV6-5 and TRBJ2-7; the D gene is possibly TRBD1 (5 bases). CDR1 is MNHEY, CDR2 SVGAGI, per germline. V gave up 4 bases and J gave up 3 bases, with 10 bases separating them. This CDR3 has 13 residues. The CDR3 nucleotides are TGTGCCAGCAGTTTAGGACACGACTACGAGCAGTACTTC. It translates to CASSLGHDYEQYF.

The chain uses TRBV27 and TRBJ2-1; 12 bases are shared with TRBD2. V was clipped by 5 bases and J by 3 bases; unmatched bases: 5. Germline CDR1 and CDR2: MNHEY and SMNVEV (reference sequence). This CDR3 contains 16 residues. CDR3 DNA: TGTGCCAGCAGTGCGCAACTAGCGGGAGGCTACAATGAGCAGTTCTTC. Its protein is CASSAQLAGGYNEQFF.

DNA for the CDR3: TGTGCCGGGAGGGAGTCTGGGGCCAACGTCCTGACTTTC. Residues: CAGRESGANVLTF. This sequence joins TRBV5-6 and TRBJ2-6, with 7 bases matching TRBD2. Per germline, CDR1 SGHDT and CDR2 YYEEEE. The CDR3 extends over 13 amino acids. J gave up 1 base and V 10 bases, and 2 bases lay outside the gene matches.

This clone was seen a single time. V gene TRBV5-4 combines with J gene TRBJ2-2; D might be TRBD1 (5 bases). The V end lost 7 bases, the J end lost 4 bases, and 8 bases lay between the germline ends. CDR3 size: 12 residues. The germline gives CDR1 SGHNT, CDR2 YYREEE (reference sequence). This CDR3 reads CASEGATGELFF. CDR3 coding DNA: TGTGCCAGCGAAGGGGCCACCGGGGAGCTGTTTTTT.

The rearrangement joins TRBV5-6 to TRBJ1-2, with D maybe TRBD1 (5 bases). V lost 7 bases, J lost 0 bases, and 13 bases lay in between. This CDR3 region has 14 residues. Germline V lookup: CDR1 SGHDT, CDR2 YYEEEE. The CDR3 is CASAGGEANYGYTF. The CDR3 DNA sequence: TGTGCCAGCGCGGGGGGGGAAGCTAACTATGGCTACACCTTC.

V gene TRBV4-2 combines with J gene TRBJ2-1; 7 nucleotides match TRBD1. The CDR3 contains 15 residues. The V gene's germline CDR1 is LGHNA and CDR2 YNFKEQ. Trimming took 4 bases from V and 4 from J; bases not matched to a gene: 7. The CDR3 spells CASSRGSTGYNEQFF. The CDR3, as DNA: TGTGCCAGCAGCCGCGGATCGACAGGGTACAATGAGCAGTTCTTC.

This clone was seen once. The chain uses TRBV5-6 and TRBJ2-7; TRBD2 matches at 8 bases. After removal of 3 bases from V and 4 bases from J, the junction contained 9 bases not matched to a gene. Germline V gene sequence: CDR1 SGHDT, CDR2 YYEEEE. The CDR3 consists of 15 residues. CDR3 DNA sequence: TGTGCCAGCAGCTGGAGAGCGGGAGTCGGTTACGAGCAGTACTTC. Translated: CASSWRAGVGYEQYF.

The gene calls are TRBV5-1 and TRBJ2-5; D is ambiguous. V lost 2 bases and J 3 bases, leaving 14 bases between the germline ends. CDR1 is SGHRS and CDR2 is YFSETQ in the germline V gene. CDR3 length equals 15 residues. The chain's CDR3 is CASSFRKAAEETQYF. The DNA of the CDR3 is TGCGCCAGCAGCTTCCGAAAGGCGGCCGAAGAGACCCAGTACTTC.

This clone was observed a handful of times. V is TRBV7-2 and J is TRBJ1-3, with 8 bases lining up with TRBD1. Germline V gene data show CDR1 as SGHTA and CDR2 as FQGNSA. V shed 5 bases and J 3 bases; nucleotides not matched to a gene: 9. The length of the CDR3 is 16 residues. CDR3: CASSRPQGAVGNTIYF. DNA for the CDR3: TGTGCCAGCAGCCGGCCGCAGGGGGCCGTTGGAAACACCATATATTTT.

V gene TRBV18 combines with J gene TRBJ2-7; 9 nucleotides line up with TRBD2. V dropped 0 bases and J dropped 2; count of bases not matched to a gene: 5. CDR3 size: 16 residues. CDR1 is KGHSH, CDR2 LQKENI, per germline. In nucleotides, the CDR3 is TGTGCCAGCTCACCACCCGCTAGCGGGATAACCTACGAGCAGTACTTC. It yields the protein CASSPPASGITYEQYF.

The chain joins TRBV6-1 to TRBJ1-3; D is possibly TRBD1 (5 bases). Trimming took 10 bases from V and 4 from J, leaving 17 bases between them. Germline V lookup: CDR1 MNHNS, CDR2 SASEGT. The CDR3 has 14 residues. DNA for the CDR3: TGTGCCACCGACCCAGGGATGGCAGGAAACACCATATATTTT. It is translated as CATDPGMAGNTIYF.

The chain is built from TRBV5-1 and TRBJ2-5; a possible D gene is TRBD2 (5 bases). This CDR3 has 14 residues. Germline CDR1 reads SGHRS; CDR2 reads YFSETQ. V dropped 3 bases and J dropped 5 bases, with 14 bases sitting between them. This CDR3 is CASSSSGREETQYF. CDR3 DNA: TGCGCCAGCAGCTCCAGCGGTAGAGAGGAGACCCAGTACTTC.

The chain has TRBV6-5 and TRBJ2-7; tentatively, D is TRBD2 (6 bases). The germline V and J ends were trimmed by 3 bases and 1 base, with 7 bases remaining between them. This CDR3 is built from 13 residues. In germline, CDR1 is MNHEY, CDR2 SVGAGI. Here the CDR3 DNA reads TGTGCCAGCAGTTATGGGGGGTCCTACGAGCAGTACTTC. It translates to CASSYGGSYEQYF.

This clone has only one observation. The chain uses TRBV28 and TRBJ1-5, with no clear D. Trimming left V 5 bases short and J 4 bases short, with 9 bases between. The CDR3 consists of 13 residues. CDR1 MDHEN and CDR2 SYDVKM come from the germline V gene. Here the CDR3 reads CASSVSRNQPQHF. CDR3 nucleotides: TGTGCCAGCAGTGTCAGCAGGAATCAGCCCCAGCATTTT.

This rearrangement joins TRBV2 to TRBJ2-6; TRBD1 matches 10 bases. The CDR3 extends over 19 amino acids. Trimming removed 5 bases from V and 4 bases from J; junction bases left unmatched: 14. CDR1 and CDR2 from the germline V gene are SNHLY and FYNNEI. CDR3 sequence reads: CASSQLTGTGDSGANVLTF. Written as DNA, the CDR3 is TGTGCCAGCAGTCAACTTACCGGGACAGGGGACTCAGGGGCCAACGTCCTGACTTTC. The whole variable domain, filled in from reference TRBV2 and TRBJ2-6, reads EPEVTQTPSHQVTQMGQEVILRCVPISNHLYFYWYRQILGQKVEFLVSFYNNEISEKSEIFDDQFSVERPDGSNFTLKIRSTKLEDSAMYFCASSQLTGTGDSGANVLTFGAGSRLTVL.

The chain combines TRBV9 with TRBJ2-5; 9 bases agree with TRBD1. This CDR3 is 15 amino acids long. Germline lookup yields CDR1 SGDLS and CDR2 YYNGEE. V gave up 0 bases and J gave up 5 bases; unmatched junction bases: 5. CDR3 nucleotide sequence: TGTGCCAGCAGCGTAGCGGGGACAGGGCGGGAGACCCAGTACTTC. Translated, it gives CASSVAGTGRETQYF.

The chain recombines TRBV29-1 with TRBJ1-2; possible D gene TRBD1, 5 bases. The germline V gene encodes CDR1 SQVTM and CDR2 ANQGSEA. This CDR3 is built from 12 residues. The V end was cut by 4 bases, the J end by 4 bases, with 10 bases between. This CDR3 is CSVVGGVYGYTF. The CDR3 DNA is TGCAGCGTTGTCGGGGGTGTCTATGGCTACACCTTC.

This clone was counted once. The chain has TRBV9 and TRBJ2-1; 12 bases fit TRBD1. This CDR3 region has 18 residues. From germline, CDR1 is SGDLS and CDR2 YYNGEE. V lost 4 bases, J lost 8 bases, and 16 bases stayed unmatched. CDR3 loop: CASSPRLTLGTGGHEQFF. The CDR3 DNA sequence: TGTGCCAGCAGCCCTCGCCTCACTCTAGGGACAGGGGGCCATGAGCAGTTCTTC.

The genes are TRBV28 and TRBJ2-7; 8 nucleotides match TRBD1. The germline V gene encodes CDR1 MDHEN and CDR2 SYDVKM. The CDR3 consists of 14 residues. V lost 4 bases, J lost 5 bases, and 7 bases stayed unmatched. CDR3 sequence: CASSWQGAYNEQYF. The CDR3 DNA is TGTGCCAGCAGTTGGCAGGGGGCTTACAACGAGCAGTACTTC.

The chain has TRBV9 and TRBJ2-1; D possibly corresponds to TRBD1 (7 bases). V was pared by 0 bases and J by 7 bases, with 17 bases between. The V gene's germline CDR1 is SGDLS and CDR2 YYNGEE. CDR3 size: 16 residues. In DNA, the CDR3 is TGTGCCAGCAGCGTAGGGGGGGACAGCGCTGTTAATGAGCAGTTCTTC. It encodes CASSVGGDSAVNEQFF.

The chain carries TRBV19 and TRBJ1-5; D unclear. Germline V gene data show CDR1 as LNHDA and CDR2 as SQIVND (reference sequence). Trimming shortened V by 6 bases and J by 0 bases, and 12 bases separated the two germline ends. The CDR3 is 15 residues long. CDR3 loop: CASSRTSPSNQPQHF. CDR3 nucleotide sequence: TGTGCCAGTAGCCGGACTTCACCTAGCAATCAGCCCCAGCATTTT.

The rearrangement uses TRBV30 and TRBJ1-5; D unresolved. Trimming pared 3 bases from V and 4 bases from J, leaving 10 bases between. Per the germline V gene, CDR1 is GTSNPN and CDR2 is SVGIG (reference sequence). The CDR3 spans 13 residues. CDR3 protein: CAWRAQENQPQHF. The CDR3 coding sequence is TGTGCCTGGAGAGCTCAAGAGAATCAGCCCCAGCATTTT.

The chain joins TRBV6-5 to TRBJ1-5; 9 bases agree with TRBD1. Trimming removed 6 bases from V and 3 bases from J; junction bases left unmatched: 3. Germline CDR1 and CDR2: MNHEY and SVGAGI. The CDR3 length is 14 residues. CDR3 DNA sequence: TGTGCCAGCAGGGGGACAGGGAACAATCAGCCCCAGCATTTT. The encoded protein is CASRGTGNNQPQHF.